Below, 5 T cell receptor beta chains from the same sample are listed, as sequenced in a study of STAT3 mutations in large granular lymphocyte leukemia. Study results and caveats: Every T-cell large granular lymphocyte leukemia patient had at least one immunodominant TCR beta clonotype.

The antigens of these receptors remain unknown. This table comes from immunoSEQ multiplex PCR, and its TCRdb copy is limited to in-frame clones, with some not included. The sample records over 4,000 clones, under 55% being singletons. Specimen: peripheral blood mononuclear cells. These receptors came from a man between 60 and 70 years old with T-cell large granular lymphocyte leukemia. Some clones in this sample may be carry-over from other donors' samples.

The V gene is TRBV4-1, the J gene TRBJ2-7; D unclear. The V end lost 3 bases, the J end lost 0 bases, and 12 bases lay between the germline ends. CDR3 length equals 15 residues. CDR1 is MGHRA, CDR2 YSYEKL, per germline. The CDR3 nucleotides are TGCGCCAGCAGCCAGCTCCAGGACCTCTCCTACGAGCAGTACTTC. Amino acids: CASSQLQDLSYEQYF.

A few counts support this clone. The rearrangement uses TRBV9 and TRBJ1-5; unclear D gene. Between the trimmed V and J ends, which lost 0 bases and 1 base, there was a span of 2 bases. The germline CDR1 and CDR2 sequences are SGDLS and YYNGEE. The CDR3 sequence is 13 residues long. For the CDR3, the DNA is TGTGCCAGCAGCGTAGGAAGCAATCAGCCCCAGCATTTT. It specifies CASSVGSNQPQHF.

This clone appeared a few times. This chain uses TRBV7-9 with TRBJ2-7, with 15 bases matching TRBD2. Trimming cost V 5 bases and J 4 bases; bases outside gene matches: 9. Germline lookup yields CDR1 SEHNR and CDR2 FQNEAQ (reference sequence). The CDR3 loop spans 17 amino acids. The DNA of the CDR3 is TGTGCCAGCAGCCTCGGACTAGCGGGGGGGCCGAAGTACGAGCAGTACTTC. Protein: CASSLGLAGGPKYEQYF.

V is TRBV4-1 and J is TRBJ2-7, with 8 bases aligning to TRBD2. The V gene end was trimmed by 3 bases and the J gene end by 3 bases; junction bases not matched to a gene: 13. CDR1 and CDR2 (germline): MGHRA, YSYEKL. This CDR3 has 17 amino acids. CDR3 DNA: TGCGCCAGCAGCCAGGGGTGGGGAGCGGGGGAACTCTACGAGCAGTACTTC. Translation gives CASSQGWGAGELYEQYF.

CDR3 residues: CASSQDREGYTF. The DNA of the CDR3 is TGTGCCAGCTCACAGGACAGGGAGGGCTACACCTTC. This chain connects TRBV18 to TRBJ1-2; 8 bases are shared with TRBD1. V lost 4 bases to trimming and J lost 8 bases; unmatched junction nucleotides: 3. Germline loops: CDR1 KGHSH, CDR2 LQKENI. The CDR3 consists of 12 residues.